This TCR beta chain comes out of a study of regulatory dendritic cells for organ transplantation. In the case of this clone: Its antigen is currently unknown.

Measured with immunoSEQ multiplex PCR; TCRdb has only the in-frame clones, and not every one. The table has fewer than 40,000 clones, 75% to 95% seen once. This CDR3 comprises 15 residues. Germline assignment: CDR1 SGHRS and CDR2 YFSETQ. With 3 bases clipped from V and 1 base from J, the junction kept 3 bases outside the gene matches. General study results and limits: Naive T cells showed high diversity, memory cells less, memory CD8+ least.

CD4+ or CD8+ T cells were sorted as naive CD45RA+ or memory CD45RO+. The sequenced material came from naive CD8+ T cells from blood. The subset: CD45RA+ naive T cells. The chain is built from TRBV5-1 and TRBJ2-1, with 8 bases fitting TRBD2. This sequence originates from a human donor in good health. CDR3 region: CASSSSGGSYNEQFF. DNA of the CDR3: TGCGCCAGCAGCTCAAGCGGGGGATCCTACAATGAGCAGTTCTTC.